Listed below are T cell receptor beta chains from one sample, sequenced in a study of cytomegalovirus exposure and HLA in healthy donors. Produced via immunoSEQ multiplex PCR; TCRdb's table is partial and in-frame only. The data contain under 150,000 clones, around three quarters of them seen just once; the ten biggest clones take up about 6.8%. Sequences were obtained from PBMCs. The origin of the receptors is a middle-aged woman in good health and CMV-seropositive. CDR3s include the opening cysteine and the closing phenylalanine or tryptophan. The order of the fields is V gene, clone size, J gene, D gene, CDR3 protein, CDR3 DNA. D genes are given only for firm matches. Clone size is stated in some rows and not others, as once, few, many or a class when expanded.

>TRBV6-1|.|TRBJ2-6|.
CASRGYSGANVLTF
TGTGCCAGCAGGGGCTACTCTGGGGCCAACGTCCTGACTTTC
>TRBV5-4|.|TRBJ2-5|TRBD1
CASGGQGKETQYF
TGTGCCAGCGGGGGACAGGGGAAGGAGACCCAGTACTTC
>TRBV4-1|.|TRBJ2-7|TRBD2
CASSQGLNRYEQYF
TGCGCCAGCAGCCAGGGACTAAACCGCTACGAGCAGTACTTC
>TRBV5-1|.|TRBJ2-5|TRBD2
CASSLALAGVQETQYF
TGCGCCAGCAGCTTGGCGTTAGCGGGAGTTCAAGAGACCCAGTACTTC
>TRBV19|.|TRBJ2-3|.
CASSGGTASTDTQYF
TGTGCCAGTAGTGGCGGGACAGCTAGCACAGATACGCAGTATTTT
>TRBV5-1|once|TRBJ2-1|.
CASSVSQGYEQFF
TGCGCCAGCAGCGTATCACAGGGTTATGAGCAGTTCTTC
>TRBV19|.|TRBJ1-1|TRBD1
CASSPGQGLYTEAFF
TGTGCCAGTAGCCCGGGACAGGGGCTTTACACTGAAGCTTTCTTT
>TRBV21-1|.|TRBJ2-5|.
CASSNTDRGHQETQYF
TGTGCCAGCAGTAACACGGACAGGGGTCATCAAGAGACCCAGTACTTC
>TRBV11-2|.|TRBJ1-1|.
CATSRGSLNTEAFF
TGTGCCACATCAAGAGGCAGCTTGAACACTGAAGCTTTCTTT
>TRBV5-4|.|TRBJ1-6|.
CASSLDTGSRSPLHF
TGTGCCAGCAGCTTAGACACGGGATCCAGATCACCCCTCCACTTT
>TRBV11-2|.|TRBJ1-5|TRBD1
CASSDRDSNQPQHF
TGTGCCAGCAGCGACAGGGACAGCAATCAGCCCCAGCATTTT
>TRBV6-5|.|TRBJ2-7|TRBD2
CASSYWSGRAGYEQYF
TGTGCCAGCAGTTACTGGTCAGGGAGGGCCGGATACGAGCAGTACTTC
>TRBV6-6|.|TRBJ2-5|.
CASSYTGIRETQYF
TGTGCCAGCAGTTACACCGGGATCCGGGAGACCCAGTACTTC
>TRBV2|few|TRBJ1-2|TRBD1
CASSPTGTDDGYTF
TGTGCCAGCAGTCCGACAGGGACGGACGATGGCTACACCTTC
>TRBV5-6|.|TRBJ2-2|TRBD2
CASSPTGSLASTGELFF
TGTGCCAGCAGCCCAACAGGTTCACTAGCGAGTACCGGGGAGCTGTTTTTT
>TRBV11-3|.|TRBJ1-2|.
CASSLDGDGLGYTF
TGTGCCAGCAGCTTAGATGGAGACGGCCTCGGCTACACCTTC
>TRBV19|.|TRBJ2-2|.
CASSRWTGELFF
TGTGCCAGTTCCCGGTGGACCGGGGAGCTGTTTTTT
>TRBV6-1|.|TRBJ2-3|TRBD1
CASSRQGSTDTQYF
TGTGCCAGCAGTAGACAGGGGTCCACAGATACGCAGTATTTT
>TRBV2|.|TRBJ2-1|TRBD2
CASNYQREVGNEQFF
TGTGCCAGCAATTATCAGCGGGAGGTAGGCAATGAGCAGTTCTTC
>TRBV21-1|.|TRBJ2-3|.
CASRKLGGRACSTDTQYF
TGTGCCAGCAGAAAGTTGGGCGGGAGGGCCTGTTCCACAGATACGCAGTATTTT
>TRBV11-2|few|TRBJ2-2|.
CASSKQYTGELFF
TGTGCCAGCAGCAAACAGTACACCGGGGAGCTGTTTTTT
>TRBV11-2|.|TRBJ2-3|TRBD2
CAGIPQLAGGDTQYF
TGTGCCGGCATCCCGCAACTAGCGGGAGGAGATACGCAGTATTTT
>TRBV4-2|.|TRBJ2-7|TRBD1
CASSQGTQGYEQYF
TGTGCCAGCAGCCAAGGGACACAGGGGTACGAGCAGTACTTC
>TRBV18|.|TRBJ1-1|TRBD1
CASSPGQGVEAFF
TGTGCCAGCTCACCAGGACAGGGGGTTGAAGCTTTCTTT
>TRBV9|.|TRBJ2-1|TRBD2
CASSVERAGYNEQFF
TGTGCCAGCAGCGTAGAGCGAGCGGGGTACAATGAGCAGTTCTTC
>TRBV28|once|TRBJ2-3|TRBD2
CASSLGLAGGWGTDTQYF
TGTGCCAGCAGTCTGGGACTAGCGGGAGGGTGGGGCACAGATACGCAGTATTTT
>TRBV6-1|.|TRBJ2-5|TRBD2
CASIGLAGVGTQYF
TGTGCCAGCATTGGACTAGCGGGAGTGGGGACCCAGTACTTC
>TRBV7-9|.|TRBJ1-1|.
CASSSLPGPSGAEAFF
TGTGCCAGCAGCTCCCTCCCGGGACCGTCGGGGGCTGAAGCTTTCTTT
>TRBV14|.|TRBJ2-2|.
CASSLLGAGELFF
TGTGCCAGCAGCCTCCTAGGGGCAGGGGAGCTGTTTTTT
>TRBV15|.|TRBJ2-2|TRBD2
CATSRGGSGRYGTGELFF
TGTGCCACCAGCAGAGGGGGTAGCGGGAGGTATGGCACCGGGGAGCTGTTTTTT
>TRBV5-6|.|TRBJ2-3|TRBD1
CASSGGDRAQYF
TGTGCCAGCAGCGGTGGGGACAGGGCTCAGTATTTT
>TRBV5-1|.|TRBJ2-5|TRBD1
CASSEGALKETQYF
TGCGCCAGCAGCGAGGGGGCGCTCAAAGAGACCCAGTACTTC
>TRBV12-5|.|TRBJ2-1|TRBD1
CASGLVYRGRPNEQFF
TGTGCTAGTGGTTTGGTTTACAGGGGGCGCCCAAATGAGCAGTTCTTC
>TRBV6-5|few|TRBJ1-5|.
CASSYSGRGNQPQHF
TGTGCCAGCAGTTACTCAGGCAGGGGAAATCAGCCCCAGCATTTT